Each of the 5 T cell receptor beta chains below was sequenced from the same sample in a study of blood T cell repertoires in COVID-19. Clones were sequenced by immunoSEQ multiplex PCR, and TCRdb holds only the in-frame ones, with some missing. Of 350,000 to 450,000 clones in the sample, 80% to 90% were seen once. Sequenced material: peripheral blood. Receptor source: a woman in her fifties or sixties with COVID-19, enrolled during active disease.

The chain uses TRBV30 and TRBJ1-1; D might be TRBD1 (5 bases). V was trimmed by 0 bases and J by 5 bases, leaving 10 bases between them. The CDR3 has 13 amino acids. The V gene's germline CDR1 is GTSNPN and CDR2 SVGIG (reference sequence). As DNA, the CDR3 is TGTGCCTGGAGTGTTCTGACAGTTACTGAAGCTTTCTTT. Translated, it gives CAWSVLTVTEAFF. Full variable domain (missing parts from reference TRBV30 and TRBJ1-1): SQTIHQWPATLVQPVGSPLSLECTVEGTSNPNLYWYRQAAGRGLQLLFYSVGIGQISSEVPQNLSASRPQDRQFILSSKKLLLSDSGFYLCAWSVLTVTEAFFGQGTRLTVV.

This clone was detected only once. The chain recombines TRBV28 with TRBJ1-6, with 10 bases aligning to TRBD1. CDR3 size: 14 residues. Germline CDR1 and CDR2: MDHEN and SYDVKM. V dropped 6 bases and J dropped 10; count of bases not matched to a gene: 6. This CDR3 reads CASRPGTGVSPLHF. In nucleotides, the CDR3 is TGTGCCAGCAGGCCCGGGACAGGGGTCTCACCCCTCCACTTT.

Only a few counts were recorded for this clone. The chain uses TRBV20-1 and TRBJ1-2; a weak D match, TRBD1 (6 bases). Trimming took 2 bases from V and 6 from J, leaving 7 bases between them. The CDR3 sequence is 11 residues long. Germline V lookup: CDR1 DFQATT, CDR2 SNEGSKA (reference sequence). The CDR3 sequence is CSARTGHGYTF. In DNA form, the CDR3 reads TGCAGTGCTAGAACAGGGCATGGCTACACCTTC.

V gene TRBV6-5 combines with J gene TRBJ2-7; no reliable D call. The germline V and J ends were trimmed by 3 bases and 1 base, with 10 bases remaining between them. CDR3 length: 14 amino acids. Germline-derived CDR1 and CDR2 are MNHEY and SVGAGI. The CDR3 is CASSYGYGSYEQYF. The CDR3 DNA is TGTGCCAGCAGTTATGGGTACGGGTCCTACGAGCAGTACTTC.

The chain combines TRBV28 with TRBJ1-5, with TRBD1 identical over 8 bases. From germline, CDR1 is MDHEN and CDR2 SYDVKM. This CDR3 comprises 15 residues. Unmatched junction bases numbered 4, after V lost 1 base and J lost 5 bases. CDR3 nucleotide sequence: TGTGCCAGCAGTTTATTTGGACAGGGAGATCAGCCCCAGCATTTT. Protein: CASSLFGQGDQPQHF. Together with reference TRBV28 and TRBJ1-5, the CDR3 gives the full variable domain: DVKVTQSSRYLVKRTGEKVFLECVQDMDHENMFWYRQDPGLGLRLIYFSYDVKMKEKGDIPEGYSVSREKKERFSLILESASTNQTSMYLCASSLFGQGDQPQHFGDGTRLSIL.